This record covers a single T cell receptor beta chain. The target antigen is unknown. The data were obtained in a study of lymphopenia after photon versus proton radiotherapy. Trimming cost V 0 bases and J 8 bases, with 8 bases left between them. Germline CDR1 reads SGHAT; CDR2 reads FQNNGV. This CDR3 spans 12 amino acids. Libraries were prepared by immunoSEQ multiplex PCR; TCRdb keeps only in-frame clonotypes and omits some of them. There are tens of thousands of clones in the sample; about 92% occur only once, and roughly 18% lies in the top ten. Study-level points and caveats: Under photons, naive T cells and diversity fell while effector/memory populations rose. After lymphocyte nadir, photon-treated repertoires showed oligoclonal expansion, especially CD8+ Temra.

This clonotype was sampled from a woman aged 35 to 49 with cholangiocarcinoma. The V gene is TRBV11-2, the J gene TRBJ2-7, with D hard to call. Sequences were derived from peripheral blood, sampled from a patient treated with photon-based radiotherapy. CDR3 in DNA: TGTGCCAGCAGCTTAGACAGATTCCAGCAGTACTTC. It codes for CASSLDRFQQYF.